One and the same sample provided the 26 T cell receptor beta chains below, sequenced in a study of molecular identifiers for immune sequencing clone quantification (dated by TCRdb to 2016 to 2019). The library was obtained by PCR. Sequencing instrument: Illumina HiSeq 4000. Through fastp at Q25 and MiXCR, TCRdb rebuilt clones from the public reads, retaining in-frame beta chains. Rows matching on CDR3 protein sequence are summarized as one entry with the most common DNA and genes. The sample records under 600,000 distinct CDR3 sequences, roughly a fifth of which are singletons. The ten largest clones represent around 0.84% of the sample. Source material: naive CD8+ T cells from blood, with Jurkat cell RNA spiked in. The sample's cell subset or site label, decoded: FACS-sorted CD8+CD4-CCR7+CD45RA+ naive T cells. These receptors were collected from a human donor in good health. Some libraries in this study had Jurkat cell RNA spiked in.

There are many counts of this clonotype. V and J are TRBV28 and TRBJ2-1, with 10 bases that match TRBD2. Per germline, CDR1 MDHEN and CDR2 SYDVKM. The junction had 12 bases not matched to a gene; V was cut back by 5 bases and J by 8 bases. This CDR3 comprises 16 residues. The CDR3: CASSRWTSGHLDEQFF. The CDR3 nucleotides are TGTGCCAGCAGTCGCTGGACTAGCGGCCACTTGGATGAGCAGTTCTTC.

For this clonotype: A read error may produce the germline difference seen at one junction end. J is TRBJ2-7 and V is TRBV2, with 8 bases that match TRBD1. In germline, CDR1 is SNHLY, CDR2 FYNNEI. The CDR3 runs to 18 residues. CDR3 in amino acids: CAGSEALVSTGAYDEQYF. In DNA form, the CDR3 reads TGTGCCGGCAGTGAAGCGCTTGTCTCGACAGGGGCCTACGACGAGCAGTACTTC.

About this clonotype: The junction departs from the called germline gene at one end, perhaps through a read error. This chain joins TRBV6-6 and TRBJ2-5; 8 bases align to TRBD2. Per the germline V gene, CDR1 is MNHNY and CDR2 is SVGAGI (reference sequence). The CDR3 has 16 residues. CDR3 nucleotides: TGTGCCAGCAGCCTCGGGTTAACTAGCGGAGAAGAGACCCAGTGCTTC. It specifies CASSLGLTSGEETQCF.

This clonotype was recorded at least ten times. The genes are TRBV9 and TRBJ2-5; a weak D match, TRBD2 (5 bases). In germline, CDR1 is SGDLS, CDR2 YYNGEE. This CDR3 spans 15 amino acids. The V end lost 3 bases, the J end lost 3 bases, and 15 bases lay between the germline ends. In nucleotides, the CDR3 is TGTGCCAGCAGCGAGGAGCCGGGAAACAAAGAGACCCAGTACTTC. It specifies CASSEEPGNKETQYF.

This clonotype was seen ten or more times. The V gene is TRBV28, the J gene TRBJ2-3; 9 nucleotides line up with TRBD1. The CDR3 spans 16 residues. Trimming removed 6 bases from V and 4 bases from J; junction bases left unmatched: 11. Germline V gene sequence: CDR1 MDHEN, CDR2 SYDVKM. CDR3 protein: CASSLNRDRVSDTQYF. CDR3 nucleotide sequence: TGTGCCAGCAGCCTAAACCGGGACAGGGTTTCAGATACGCAGTATTTT.

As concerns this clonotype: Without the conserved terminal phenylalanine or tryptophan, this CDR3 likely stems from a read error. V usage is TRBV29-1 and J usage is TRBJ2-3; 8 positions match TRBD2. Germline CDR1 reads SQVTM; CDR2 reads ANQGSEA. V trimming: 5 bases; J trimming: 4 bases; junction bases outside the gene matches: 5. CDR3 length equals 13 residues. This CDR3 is CSVREGLPDTQYY. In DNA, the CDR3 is TGCAGCGTTCGGGAGGGGCTGCCAGATACGCAGTATTAT.

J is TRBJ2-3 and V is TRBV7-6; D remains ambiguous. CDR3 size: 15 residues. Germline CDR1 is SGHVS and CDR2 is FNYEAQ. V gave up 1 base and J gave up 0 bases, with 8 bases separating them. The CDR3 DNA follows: TGTGCCAGCAGCTTAGATCATTTTAGCACAGATACGCAGTATTTT. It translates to CASSLDHFSTDTQYF.

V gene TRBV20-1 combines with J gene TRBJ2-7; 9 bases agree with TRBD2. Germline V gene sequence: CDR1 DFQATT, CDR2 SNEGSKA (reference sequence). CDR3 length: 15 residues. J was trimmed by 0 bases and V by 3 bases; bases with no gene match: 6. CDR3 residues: CSARSLAGSSYEQYF. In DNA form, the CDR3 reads TGCAGTGCTAGGTCTCTAGCGGGATCCTCCTACGAGCAGTACTTC.

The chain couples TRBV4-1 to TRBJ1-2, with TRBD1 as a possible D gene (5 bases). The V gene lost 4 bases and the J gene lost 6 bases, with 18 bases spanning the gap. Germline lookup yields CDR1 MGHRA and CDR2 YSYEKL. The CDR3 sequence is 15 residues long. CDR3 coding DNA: TGCGCCAGCAGCCTTTCTATGGGGGAAAACCATGGCTACACCTTC. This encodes CASSLSMGENHGYTF.

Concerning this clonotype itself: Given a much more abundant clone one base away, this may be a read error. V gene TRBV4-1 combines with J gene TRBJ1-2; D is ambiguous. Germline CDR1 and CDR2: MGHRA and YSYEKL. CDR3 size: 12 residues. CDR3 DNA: TGCGCCAGCAGCCAAGACGCTAGTGGCCACACCTTC. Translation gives CASSQDASGHTF.

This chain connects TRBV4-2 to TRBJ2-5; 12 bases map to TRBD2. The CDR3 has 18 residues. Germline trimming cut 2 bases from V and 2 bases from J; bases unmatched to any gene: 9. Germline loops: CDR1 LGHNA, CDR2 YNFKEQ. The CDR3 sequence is CASSQTSGRFKLQETQYF. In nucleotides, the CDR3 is TGTGCCAGCAGCCAAACTAGCGGGAGGTTCAAATTACAAGAGACCCAGTACTTC.

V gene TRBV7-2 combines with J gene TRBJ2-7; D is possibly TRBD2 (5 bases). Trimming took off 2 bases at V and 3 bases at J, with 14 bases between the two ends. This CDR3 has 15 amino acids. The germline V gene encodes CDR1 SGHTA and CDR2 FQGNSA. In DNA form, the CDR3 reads TGTGCCAGCAGCTTATGGAGGTCAGATAACTACGAGCAGTACTTC. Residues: CASSLWRSDNYEQYF.

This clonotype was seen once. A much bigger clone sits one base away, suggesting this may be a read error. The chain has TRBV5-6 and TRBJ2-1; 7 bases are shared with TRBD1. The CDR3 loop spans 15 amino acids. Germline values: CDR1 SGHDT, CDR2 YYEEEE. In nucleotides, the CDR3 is TGTGCCAGCAGCTTGGAGGGGGCGGCCTACAATGGGCAGTTCTTC. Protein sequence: CASSLEGAAYNGQFF.

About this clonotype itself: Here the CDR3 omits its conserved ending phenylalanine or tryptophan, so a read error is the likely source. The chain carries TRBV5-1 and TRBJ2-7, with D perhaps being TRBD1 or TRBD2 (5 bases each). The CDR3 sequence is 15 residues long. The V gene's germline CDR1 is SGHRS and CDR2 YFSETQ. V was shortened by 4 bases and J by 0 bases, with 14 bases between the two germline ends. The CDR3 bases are TGCGCCAGCAGCATAGGGACCGGAGCCTCCTACGAGCAGTACTCC. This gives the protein CASSIGTGASYEQYS.

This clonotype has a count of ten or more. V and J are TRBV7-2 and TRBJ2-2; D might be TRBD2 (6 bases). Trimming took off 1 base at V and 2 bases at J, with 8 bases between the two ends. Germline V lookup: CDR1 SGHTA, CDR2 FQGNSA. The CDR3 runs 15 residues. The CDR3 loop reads CASSLGTTNTGELFF. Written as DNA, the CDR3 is TGTGCCAGCAGCTTAGGGACTACAAACACCGGGGAGCTGTTTTTT. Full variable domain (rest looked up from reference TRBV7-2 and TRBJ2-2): GAGVSQSPSNKVTEKGKDVELRCDPISGHTALYWYRQSLGQGLEFLIYFQGNSAPDKSGLPSDRFSAERTGGSVSTLTIQRTQQEDSAVYLCASSLGTTNTGELFFGEGSRLTVL.

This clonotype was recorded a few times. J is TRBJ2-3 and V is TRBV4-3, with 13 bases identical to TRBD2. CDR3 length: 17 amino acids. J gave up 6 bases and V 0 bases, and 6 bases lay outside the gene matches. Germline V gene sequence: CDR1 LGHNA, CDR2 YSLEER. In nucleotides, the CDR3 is TGCGCCAGCAGCCAAGATACTAGCGGGGGGGGGGCGGATACGCAGTATTTT. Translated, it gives CASSQDTSGGGADTQYF.

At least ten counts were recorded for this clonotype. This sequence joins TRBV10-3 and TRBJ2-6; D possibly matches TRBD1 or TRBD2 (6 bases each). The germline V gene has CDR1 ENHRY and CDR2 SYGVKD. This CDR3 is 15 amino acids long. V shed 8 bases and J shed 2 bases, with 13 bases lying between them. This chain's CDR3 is CAIHPGEAGANVLTF. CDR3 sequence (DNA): TGTGCCATCCACCCAGGGGAGGCTGGGGCCAACGTCCTGACTTTC.

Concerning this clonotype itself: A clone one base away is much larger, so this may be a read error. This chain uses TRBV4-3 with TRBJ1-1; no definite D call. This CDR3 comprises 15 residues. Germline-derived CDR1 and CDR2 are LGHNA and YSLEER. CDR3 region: CASSQARTDKTEAFF. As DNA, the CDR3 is TGCGCCAGCAGTCAAGCGAGGACCGACAAGACTGAAGCTTTCTTT.

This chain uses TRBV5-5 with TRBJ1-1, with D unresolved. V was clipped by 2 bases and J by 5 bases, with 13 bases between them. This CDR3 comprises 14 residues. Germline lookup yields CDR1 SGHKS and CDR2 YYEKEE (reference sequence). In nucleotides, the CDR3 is TGTGCCAGCAGCTTTTCGGGAATCGGGACTGAAGCTTTCTTT. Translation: CASSFSGIGTEAFF. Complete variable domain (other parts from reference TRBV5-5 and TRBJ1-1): DAGVTQSPTHLIKTRGQQVTLRCSPISGHKSVSWYQQVLGQGPQFIFQYYEKEERGRGNFPDRFSARQFPNYSSELNVNALLLGDSALYLCASSFSGIGTEAFFGQGTRLTVV.

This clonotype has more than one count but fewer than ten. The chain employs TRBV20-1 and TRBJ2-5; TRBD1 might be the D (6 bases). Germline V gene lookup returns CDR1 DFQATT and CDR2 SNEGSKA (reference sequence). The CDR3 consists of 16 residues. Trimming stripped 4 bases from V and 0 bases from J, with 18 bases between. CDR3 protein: CSATYRDTPYQETQYF. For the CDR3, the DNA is TGCAGTGCTACCTATAGGGACACCCCGTACCAAGAGACCCAGTACTTC.

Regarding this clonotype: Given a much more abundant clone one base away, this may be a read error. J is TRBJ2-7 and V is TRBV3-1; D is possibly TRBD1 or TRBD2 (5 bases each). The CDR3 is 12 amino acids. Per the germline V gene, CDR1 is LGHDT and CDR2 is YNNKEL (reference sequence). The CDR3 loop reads CAVEGPSYEQCF. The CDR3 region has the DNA TGTGCCGTTGAGGGGCCCTCCTACGAGCAGTGCTTC.

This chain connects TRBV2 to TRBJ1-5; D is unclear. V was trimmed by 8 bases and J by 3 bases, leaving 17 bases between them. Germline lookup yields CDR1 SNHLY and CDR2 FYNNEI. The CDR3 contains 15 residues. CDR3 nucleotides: TGTGCCAGCTCTACAAGCAGGATTAACAATCAGCCCCAGCATTTT. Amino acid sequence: CASSTSRINNQPQHF.

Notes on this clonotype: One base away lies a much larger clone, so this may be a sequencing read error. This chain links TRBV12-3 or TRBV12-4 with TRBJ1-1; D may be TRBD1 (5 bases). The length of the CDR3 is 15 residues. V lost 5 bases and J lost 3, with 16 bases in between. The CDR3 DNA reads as TGTGCCAGCAGTGTGACGGACAATGGTTACACTGAAGCTTTCTTT. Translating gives CASSVTDNGYTEAFF.

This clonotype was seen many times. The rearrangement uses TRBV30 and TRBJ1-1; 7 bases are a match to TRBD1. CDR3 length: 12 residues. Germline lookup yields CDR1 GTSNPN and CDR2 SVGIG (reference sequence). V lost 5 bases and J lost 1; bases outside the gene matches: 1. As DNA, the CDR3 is TGTGCCTGGGGGACAGCGAACACTGAAGCTTTCTTT. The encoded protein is CAWGTANTEAFF.

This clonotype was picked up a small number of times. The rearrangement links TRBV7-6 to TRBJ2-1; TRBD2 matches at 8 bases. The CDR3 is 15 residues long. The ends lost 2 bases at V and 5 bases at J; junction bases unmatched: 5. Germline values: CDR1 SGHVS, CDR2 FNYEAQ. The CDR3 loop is CASSLLSGADNEQFF. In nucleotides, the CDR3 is TGTGCCAGCAGCTTACTTAGCGGGGCAGACAATGAGCAGTTCTTC.

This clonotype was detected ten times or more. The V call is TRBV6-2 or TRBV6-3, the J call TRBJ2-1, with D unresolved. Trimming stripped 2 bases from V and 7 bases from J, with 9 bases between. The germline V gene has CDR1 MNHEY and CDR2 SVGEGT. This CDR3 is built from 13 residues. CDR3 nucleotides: TGTGCCAGCAGTTACACCAACGGGAATGAGCAGTTCTTC. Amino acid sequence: CASSYTNGNEQFF.